The next 26 T cell receptor beta chains were all read from a single sample in a study of T cell repertoires in aging, cancer and after chemotherapy. Multiplex touch-down PCR with TRB-A/B primers amplified rearranged V-D-J TRB sequences. Each CDR3 protein gets one entry after TCRdb re-called the multiplex PCR reads with MiXCR. The repertoire holds roughly 2,200 distinct CDR3 sequences, 30% to 35% seen once, with about 46% in the top ten. The template was genomic DNA from peripheral blood, not RNA. Material: blood. The receptors were gathered from a human donor with a blood cancer.

There are a few counts of this clonotype. The V gene is TRBV19, the J gene TRBJ1-3, with 8 bases matching TRBD1. Losses at the gene ends were 5 bases for V and 2 bases for J; bases not matched to a gene: 8. This CDR3 contains 16 residues. Germline CDR1 is LNHDA and CDR2 is SQIVND (reference sequence). CDR3 nucleotide sequence: TGTGCCAGTAGTTCCGGACAGGGTTCGGCTGGAAACACCATATATTTT. This codes for CASSSGQGSAGNTIYF.

The genes are TRBV19 and TRBJ2-3, with D perhaps TRBD2 (6 bases). This CDR3 comprises 14 residues. CDR1 LNHDA and CDR2 SQIVND come from the germline V gene (reference sequence). V was pared by 3 bases and J by 4 bases, with 11 bases between. The CDR3 loop is CASSITSPPDTQYF. In nucleotides, the CDR3 is TGTGCCAGTAGTATCACTAGCCCCCCAGATACGCAGTATTTT.

About this clonotype: This may stem from a read error, because a much larger clone lies one nucleotide away. V usage is TRBV30 and J usage is TRBJ1-2, with 7 bases matching TRBD1. The CDR3 is 14 amino acids. Germline V CDR1 and CDR2: GTSNPN, SVGIG (reference sequence). The CDR3 loop is CSWNAAGQWSGYTF. CDR3 sequence (DNA): TGTTCCTGGAATGCAGCGGGACAGTGGTCTGGCTACACCTTC.

This clonotype was seen more than once but under ten times. The V gene is TRBV27, the J gene TRBJ2-7, with 9 bases aligning to TRBD1. This CDR3 is 15 amino acids long. V was pared by 5 bases and J by 3 bases, with 8 bases of the junction left unmatched. Germline CDR1 is MNHEY and CDR2 is SMNVEV (reference sequence). Written as DNA, the CDR3 is TGTGCCAGCAGTGCGAAGGGGACAGGGAGCTACGAGCAGTACTTC. Encoded protein: CASSAKGTGSYEQYF.

This sequence joins TRBV20-1 and TRBJ2-4; 9 bases align to TRBD1. Germline V gene lookup returns CDR1 DFQATT and CDR2 SNEGSKA (reference sequence). The CDR3 is 13 amino acids. V was pared by 6 bases and J by 2 bases, with 2 bases of the junction left unmatched. DNA for the CDR3: TGCAGTGCCGGACAGGGGTCCAAAAACATTCAGTACTTC. Its translation is CSAGQGSKNIQYF.

The gene calls are TRBV7-2 and TRBJ2-7; D gene uncertain. V dropped 0 bases and J dropped 0 bases, with 6 bases sitting between them. This CDR3 spans 14 amino acids. CDR1 SGHTA and CDR2 FQGNSA come from the germline V gene. As DNA, the CDR3 is TGTGCCAGCAGCTTAGCGGCAGGCTCCTACGAGCAGTACTTC. Translating it yields CASSLAAGSYEQYF.

This clonotype was detected only a few times. The chain employs TRBV30 and TRBJ2-7; no definite D call. Trimming pared 5 bases from V and 0 bases from J, leaving 11 bases between. CDR1 is GTSNPN and CDR2 is SVGIG in the germline V gene (reference sequence). This CDR3 has 13 residues. The chain's CDR3 is CAWGPWSSYEQYF. The CDR3 DNA follows: TGTGCCTGGGGTCCCTGGAGCTCCTACGAGCAGTACTTC.

The rearrangement uses TRBV28 and TRBJ1-3, with TRBD1 matching 9 bases. Per the germline V gene, CDR1 is MDHEN and CDR2 is SYDVKM. After removal of 5 bases from V and 3 bases from J, the junction contained 8 bases not matched to a gene. The CDR3 extends over 16 amino acids. CDR3 sequence reads: CASSTRTGARGNTIYF. DNA for the CDR3: TGTGCCAGCAGTACCCGGACAGGGGCGCGTGGAAACACCATATATTTT. The complete variable domain, with remaining parts taken from reference TRBV28 and TRBJ1-3, reads DVKVTQSSRYLVKRTGEKVFLECVQDMDHENMFWYRQDPGLGLRLIYFSYDVKMKEKGDIPEGYSVSREKKERFSLILESASTNQTSMYLCASSTRTGARGNTIYFGEGSWLTVV.

This clonotype is medium-sized within its sample. V is TRBV5-6 and J is TRBJ1-6; tentative D call: TRBD1 (5 bases). This CDR3 spans 14 amino acids. CDR1 is SGHDT and CDR2 is YYEEEE in the germline V gene. Trimming took 4 bases from V and 8 from J, leaving 13 bases between them. The CDR3 DNA is TGTGCCAGCAGCCCCGACAGCCCCTATTCACCCCTCCACTTT. Encoded protein: CASSPDSPYSPLHF.

The V gene is TRBV7-9, the J gene TRBJ1-1; D unclear. V lost 1 base and J 4 bases, leaving 13 bases between the germline ends. Per germline, CDR1 SEHNR and CDR2 FQNEAQ (reference sequence). This CDR3 region has 15 residues. CDR3 sequence: CASSLVDPGGTEAFF. The CDR3 DNA follows: TGTGCCAGCAGCTTAGTGGATCCCGGCGGCACTGAAGCTTTCTTT. Full variable domain (rest looked up from reference TRBV7-9 and TRBJ1-1): DTGVSQNPRHKITKRGQNVTFRCDPISEHNRLYWYRQTLGQGPEFLTYFQNEAQLEKSRLLSDRFSAERPKGSFSTLEIQRTEQGDSAMYLCASSLVDPGGTEAFFGQGTRLTVV.

The V and J genes are TRBV7-2 and TRBJ1-1; D remains unclear. Germline values: CDR1 SGHTA, CDR2 FQGNSA. The CDR3 loop spans 13 amino acids. Trimming shortened V by 3 bases and J by 1 base, and 6 bases separated the two germline ends. In DNA form, the CDR3 reads TGTGCCAGCAGCTTCGGGGAGAACACTGAAGCTTTCTTT. Its protein product is CASSFGENTEAFF.

The chain is built from TRBV12-3 or TRBV12-4 and TRBJ2-5; D is possibly TRBD1 (6 bases). The V end was cut by 3 bases, the J end by 2 bases, with 13 bases between. This CDR3 has 15 residues. CDR3 sequence reads: CASSLGQVGQETQYF. The CDR3 nucleotides read TGTGCCAGCAGTTTGGGACAAGTAGGACAAGAGACCCAGTACTTC.

By share, this clonotype ranks as medium-sized. CDR3 loop: CASSLTGGVNQPQHF. The DNA for the CDR3 is TGTGCCAGCAGCTTGACAGGGGGCGTCAATCAGCCCCAGCATTTT. The chain combines TRBV7-6 with TRBJ1-5, with 10 bases fitting TRBD1. Germline trimming cut 3 bases from V and 3 bases from J; bases unmatched to any gene: 2. The CDR3 runs 15 residues. Germline CDR1 reads SGHVS; CDR2 reads FNYEAQ.

This clonotype showed up just a few times. This sequence joins TRBV12-3 or TRBV12-4 and TRBJ1-1; perhaps TRBD1 as D (5 bases). Trimming cost V 7 bases and J 10 bases, with 16 bases left between them. This CDR3 is built from 12 residues. CDR3 in amino acids: CASIGPRDVAFF. In nucleotides, the CDR3 is TGTGCCAGCATAGGGCCAAGGGACGTAGCTTTCTTT.

The J gene is TRBJ2-5, the V gene TRBV27; 13 nucleotides line up with TRBD2. Germline V gene sequence: CDR1 MNHEY, CDR2 SMNVEV (reference sequence). The ends lost 3 bases at V and 3 bases at J; junction bases unmatched: 13. This CDR3 region has 19 residues. The CDR3 region has the DNA TGTGCCAGCAGTTTGAGTCCGCCGGGACTAGCGGGACTAGAAGAGACCCAGTACTTC. This translates into CASSLSPPGLAGLEETQYF.

This sequence joins TRBV18 and TRBJ1-4; D ambiguous. The germline V and J ends were trimmed by 3 bases and 4 bases, with 15 bases remaining between them. CDR1 is KGHSH and CDR2 is LQKENI in the germline V gene. The CDR3 sequence is 16 residues long. CDR3 amino acids: CASSPNQLTINEKLFF. CDR3 nucleotides: TGTGCCAGCTCACCTAACCAGCTAACAATTAATGAAAAACTGTTTTTT.

In its sample, this clonotype is medium-sized. The V call is TRBV6-6, the J call TRBJ2-1, with D maybe TRBD1 (5 bases). V was pared by 1 base and J by 2 bases, with 9 bases between. CDR1 is MNHNY, CDR2 SVGAGI, per germline (reference sequence). The CDR3 loop spans 15 amino acids. The CDR3 spells CASSYLTVPYNEQFF. The DNA for the CDR3 is TGTGCCAGCAGTTACTTGACAGTCCCCTACAATGAGCAGTTCTTC.

This chain links TRBV5-4 with TRBJ2-7; possibly TRBD2 for D (6 bases). The ends were cut back, 0 bases at V and 5 bases at J, with 15 bases in the middle. Germline lookup yields CDR1 SGHNT and CDR2 YYREEE (reference sequence). The CDR3 is 15 residues long. The CDR3 DNA reads as TGTGCCAGCAGCTTGGCCCTGGGGGAGGTGAACGAGCAGTACTTC. This sequence encodes CASSLALGEVNEQYF.

The V call is TRBV10-3, the J call TRBJ2-7; 11 bases agree with TRBD2. Germline V gives CDR1 ENHRY, CDR2 SYGVKD. CDR3 size: 14 residues. Germline trimming cut 7 bases from V and 5 bases from J; bases unmatched to any gene: 7. CDR3 protein: CAITGTSGSDEQYF. CDR3 sequence (DNA): TGTGCCATCACCGGGACTAGCGGCTCTGACGAGCAGTACTTC.

This chain joins TRBV10-3 and TRBJ1-2; maybe TRBD1 (5 bases). CDR1 is ENHRY, CDR2 SYGVKD, per germline. CDR3 length: 21 residues. The V and J ends lost 2 bases and 1 base respectively, with 29 bases between them. DNA of the CDR3: TGTGCCATCAGTGAGCCGCGTTTTAGGGGTTTGGCAGACCCCCTTAACTATGGCTACACCTTC. Amino acid sequence: CAISEPRFRGLADPLNYGYTF.

The chain employs TRBV7-2 and TRBJ2-1, with 7 bases aligning to TRBD2. The CDR3 loop spans 14 amino acids. CDR1 SGHTA and CDR2 FQGNSA come from the germline V gene. Trimming at V came to 3 bases and at J to 10 bases, leaving 9 bases not matched to a gene. The CDR3, as DNA: TGTGCCAGCAGCTTGACACTAGCGAGTTGGGAGCAGTTCTTC. Its protein product is CASSLTLASWEQFF. The full variable domain, its missing parts supplied by reference TRBV7-2 and TRBJ2-1, is GAGVSQSPSNKVTEKGKDVELRCDPISGHTALYWYRQSLGQGLEFLIYFQGNSAPDKSGLPSDRFSAERTGGSVSTLTIQRTQQEDSAVYLCASSLTLASWEQFFGPGTRLTVL.

V usage is TRBV5-5 and J usage is TRBJ1-1, with a weak D call TRBD1 (5 bases). The V end was cut by 2 bases, the J end by 0 bases, with 17 bases between. Germline V CDR1 and CDR2: SGHKS, YYEKEE (reference sequence). The CDR3 length is 17 residues. CDR3 sequence reads: CASSFGNVATVNTEAFF. The CDR3 coding sequence is TGTGCCAGCAGCTTTGGTAACGTCGCGACAGTGAACACTGAAGCTTTCTTT.

By frequency in the sample, this clonotype is medium-sized. The V call is TRBV12-3 or TRBV12-4, the J call TRBJ2-3, with TRBD2 matching 9 bases. V trimming: 7 bases; J trimming: 6 bases; junction bases outside the gene matches: 5. The CDR3 is made up of 13 amino acids. DNA for the CDR3: TGTGCCAGCAAGATAGCGGGGGTTGATACGCAGTATTTT. Translated: CASKIAGVDTQYF.

This clonotype was seen only a few times. This chain connects TRBV7-9 to TRBJ1-6, with 7 bases matching TRBD1. Germline assignment: CDR1 SEHNR and CDR2 FQNEAQ (reference sequence). With V trimmed by 4 bases and J by 10 bases, 7 bases remained unmatched. This CDR3 has 14 amino acids. The CDR3, as DNA: TGTGCCAGCAGCTCTACCGACAGGGCCTCACCCCTCCACTTT. This codes for CASSSTDRASPLHF.

This chain connects TRBV20-1 to TRBJ2-4, with 9 bases that match TRBD1. V dropped 6 bases and J dropped 0; count of bases not matched to a gene: 3. The CDR3 loop spans 14 amino acids. The germline CDR1 and CDR2 sequences are DFQATT and SNEGSKA (reference sequence). The CDR3 protein is CSARTGEAKNIQYF. The DNA for the CDR3 is TGCAGTGCGCGGACAGGGGAAGCCAAAAACATTCAGTACTTC.

The chain recombines TRBV15 with TRBJ1-5; TRBD1 might be the D (6 bases). Germline-derived CDR1 and CDR2 are LNHNV and YYDKDF (reference sequence). V was shortened by 0 bases and J by 1 base, with 13 bases between the two germline ends. The CDR3 is made up of 17 amino acids. The CDR3 coding sequence is TGTGCCACCAGCAGAGATGTGGGGGGCTTCAGCAATCAGCCCCAGCATTTT. Its protein product is CATSRDVGGFSNQPQHF.